The 25 T cell receptor beta chains listed next were all sequenced from one sample in a study of vaccination effects on CD4 cells after COVID-19. The assay was immunoSEQ multiplex PCR, and TCRdb's table has in-frame clones only and misses some. The table shows approximately 26,000 clones, with approximately 79% occurring only once. What these receptors recognize is not known. Under the ViraFEST assay, PBMC were stimulated with viral peptide pools so that antigen-specific CD4+ T cells expanded. Sequencing was performed afterwards. CD4+ T cells were isolated after 10 days of culture. Each participant was given two doses of one vaccine (BNT162b2 or mRNA-1273). The sample here was CD4+ T cells from PBMCs cultured with SARS-CoV-2 spike peptides, taken after COVID-19 vaccination. Receptors were obtained from a human donor who received a COVID-19 vaccine. Some clones in this sample may be carry-over from other donors' samples.

The gene calls are TRBV6-5 and TRBJ1-1; D unclear. V lost 0 bases, J lost 1 base, and 6 bases lay in between. The CDR3 consists of 14 residues. Germline V gene data show CDR1 as MNHEY and CDR2 as SVGAGI. CDR3 residues: CASSYSGRNTEAFF. The DNA for the CDR3 is TGTGCCAGCAGTTACTCGGGCAGGAACACTGAAGCTTTCTTT.

This clone was recorded only once. J is TRBJ2-6 and V is TRBV5-1, with unresolved D. In germline, CDR1 is SGHRS, CDR2 YFSETQ. V gave up 0 bases and J gave up 7 bases, with 8 bases separating them. The CDR3 totals 14 residues. CDR3 in DNA: TGCGCCAGCAGCTTGGCCTCAGGAGCCAACGTCCTGACTTTC. It encodes CASSLASGANVLTF.

The chain employs TRBV6-5 and TRBJ1-2, with TRBD1 matching 10 bases. Trimming at V came to 10 bases and at J to 4 bases, leaving 6 bases not matched to a gene. The CDR3 loop spans 13 amino acids. Germline CDR1 reads MNHEY; CDR2 reads SVGAGI. The CDR3 spells CATRGQGPYGYTF. The CDR3 DNA sequence: TGTGCCACTCGGGGACAGGGGCCCTATGGCTACACCTTC.

J is TRBJ1-4 and V is TRBV7-9; a weak D match, TRBD1 (5 bases). CDR3 length: 14 residues. From germline, CDR1 is SEHNR and CDR2 FQNEAQ (reference sequence). V was shortened by 3 bases and J by 5 bases, with 10 bases between the two germline ends. The CDR3: CASSLGVINEKLFF. The CDR3 bases are TGTGCCAGCAGCTTGGGGGTTATCAATGAAAAACTGTTTTTT.

This rearrangement joins TRBV7-3 to TRBJ2-1; perhaps TRBD2 as D (6 bases). Trimming pared 5 bases from V and 9 bases from J, leaving 17 bases between. The CDR3 runs to 14 residues. Germline CDR1 reads SGHTA; CDR2 reads FQGTGA. The CDR3 protein is CASSPLGEGGEQFF. CDR3 nucleotides: TGTGCCAGCAGCCCACTGGGAGAGGGAGGTGAGCAGTTCTTC.

This clone appeared a few times. The V gene is TRBV6-4, the J gene TRBJ1-2; D not resolved. Germline V lookup: CDR1 MRHNA, CDR2 SNTAGT. The CDR3 has 12 residues. Trimming removed 0 bases at V and 7 bases at J, with 6 bases between. The CDR3 loop is CASSDSSVGYTF. In DNA, the CDR3 is TGTGCCAGCAGTGACTCGTCGGTTGGCTACACCTTC.

The chain recombines TRBV18 with TRBJ2-7; 11 bases agree with TRBD2. The CDR3 is 15 amino acids. Germline CDR1 is KGHSH and CDR2 is LQKENI. Trimming at V came to 3 bases and at J to 7 bases, leaving 8 bases not matched to a gene. CDR3 nucleotide sequence: TGTGCCAGCTCACCGAACGCCGGGACTAGCGGTGAGCAGTACTTC. Its protein product is CASSPNAGTSGEQYF.

V gene TRBV7-2 combines with J gene TRBJ1-2; D remains unclear. Germline-derived CDR1 and CDR2 are SGHTA and FQGNSA. The CDR3 has 15 residues. With 4 bases removed from V and 4 bases from J, the gap between germline ends came to 16 bases. This CDR3 reads CASSSSAGLTYGYTF. The CDR3 coding sequence is TGTGCCAGCAGCTCATCGGCGGGCCTTACCTATGGCTACACCTTC.

The chain links TRBV3-1 (or the pseudogene TRBV3-2) to TRBJ2-3; D is uncertain. Trimming removed 8 bases from V and 0 bases from J, with 9 bases in between. From germline, CDR1 is LGHDT and CDR2 YNNKEL (reference sequence). The CDR3 totals 13 residues. The CDR3 here is CASRMFSTDTQYF. The CDR3 DNA follows: TGTGCCAGCCGGATGTTCAGCACAGATACGCAGTATTTT.

This clone came up once. CDR3 DNA sequence: TGTGCCAGCAGTGAAGGGAGGGTGACCGGGGAGCTGTTTTTT. Translation: CASSEGRVTGELFF. The rearrangement uses TRBV6-1 and TRBJ2-2; the D gene is possibly TRBD2 (6 bases). V was trimmed by 1 base and J by 5 bases, leaving 8 bases between them. Germline V lookup: CDR1 MNHNS, CDR2 SASEGT. The CDR3 runs 14 residues.

This clone showed up just once. The chain links TRBV28 to TRBJ1-2, with D perhaps TRBD1 (5 bases). CDR3 length: 17 residues. Trimming left V 3 bases short and J 7 bases short, with 24 bases between. Per the germline V gene, CDR1 is MDHEN and CDR2 is SYDVKM. CDR3 residues: CASSFALLVQGTRGYTF. The CDR3 DNA sequence: TGTGCCAGCAGTTTCGCCTTGTTAGTCCAGGGAACGCGTGGCTACACCTTC.

J is TRBJ2-7 and V is TRBV7-9, with 10 bases fitting TRBD1. Per germline, CDR1 SEHNR and CDR2 FQNEAQ (reference sequence). CDR3 length: 15 residues. J gave up 6 bases and V 3 bases, and 8 bases lay outside the gene matches. CDR3 nucleotides: TGTGCCAGCAGCTTGTCCGGGACAGGGGTTAGCGAGCAGTACGTC. It codes for CASSLSGTGVSEQYV.

The rearrangement links TRBV6-4 to TRBJ2-5, with D tentatively TRBD2 (7 bases). The germline gives CDR1 MRHNA, CDR2 SNTAGT. Trimming took 2 bases from V and 4 from J, leaving 11 bases between them. The CDR3 sequence is 14 residues long. This chain's CDR3 is CASSDTGGGETQYF. CDR3 nucleotides: TGTGCCAGCAGTGACACGGGGGGCGGAGAGACCCAGTACTTC.

The chain has TRBV5-1 and TRBJ1-2; D gene ambiguous. In germline, CDR1 is SGHRS, CDR2 YFSETQ. The CDR3 length is 13 residues. The V and J ends lost 5 bases and 2 bases respectively, with 10 bases between them. CDR3 nucleotide sequence: TGCGCCAGCAGTGCAGATGGAAACTATGGCTACACCTTC. Protein sequence: CASSADGNYGYTF.

The chain has TRBV7-8 and TRBJ1-3; D is perhaps TRBD1 (5 bases). CDR1 is SGHVS, CDR2 FQNEAQ, per germline. The CDR3 has 14 amino acids. Trimming shortened V by 3 bases and J by 0 bases, and 6 bases separated the two germline ends. In DNA, the CDR3 is TGTGCCAGCAGCTTCGGGACCTCTGGAAACACCATATATTTT. Encoded protein: CASSFGTSGNTIYF.

The chain couples TRBV5-1 to TRBJ2-5, with TRBD2 matching over 9 bases. The junction had 7 bases not matched to a gene; V was cut back by 3 bases and J by 4 bases. Germline V gene lookup returns CDR1 SGHRS and CDR2 YFSETQ. There are 15 residues in the CDR3. DNA for the CDR3: TGCGCCAGCAGCTCATCCGGGACTAGCACAGAGACCCAGTACTTC. Encoded protein: CASSSSGTSTETQYF.

The chain employs TRBV6-5 and TRBJ1-2; D remains ambiguous. Germline V gene data show CDR1 as MNHEY and CDR2 as SVGAGI. Trimming stripped 6 bases from V and 5 bases from J, with 19 bases between. The CDR3 loop spans 15 amino acids. CDR3 sequence (DNA): TGTGCCAGCAGCCCGGGCCCTTTGGACCGGTATGGCTACACCTTC. Translated, it gives CASSPGPLDRYGYTF.

The gene calls are TRBV10-3 and TRBJ1-2; TRBD1 is a possible D gene (5 bases). CDR3 size: 13 residues. Germline V lookup: CDR1 ENHRY, CDR2 SYGVKD. V shed 0 bases and J shed 6 bases, with 8 bases lying between them. CDR3 region: CAISESGGNGYTF. The DNA of the CDR3 is TGTGCCATCAGTGAGTCTGGGGGGAATGGCTACACCTTC.

The chain carries TRBV24-1 and TRBJ2-5, with TRBD1 matching 8 bases. There are 14 residues in the CDR3. V trimming: 6 bases; J trimming: 3 bases; junction bases outside the gene matches: 5. Germline values: CDR1 KGHDR, CDR2 SFDVKD. Here the CDR3 reads CATSSPQGEETQYF. DNA for the CDR3: TGTGCCACCAGTAGCCCACAGGGGGAAGAGACCCAGTACTTC.

The chain is built from TRBV5-3 and TRBJ1-2; the D is unclear. TRBV5-3 is treated as an ORF (open reading frame) with a function not yet certain. Trimming removed 1 base from V and 4 bases from J, with 11 bases in between. The CDR3 is 14 residues long. The CDR3 sequence is CARSLFPHLYGYTF. The CDR3 DNA reads as TGTGCCAGAAGCTTGTTCCCACACCTCTATGGCTACACCTTC.

V is TRBV5-1 and J is TRBJ2-2, with TRBD1 as a possible D gene (5 bases). Germline V gives CDR1 SGHRS, CDR2 YFSETQ. CDR3 length: 15 amino acids. The V and J ends lost 1 base and 3 bases respectively, with 10 bases between them. CDR3 loop: CASSLIQGDTGELFF. The CDR3, as DNA: TGCGCCAGCAGCTTGATCCAGGGCGACACCGGGGAGCTGTTTTTT. The whole variable domain, filled in from reference TRBV5-1 and TRBJ2-2, reads KAGVTQTPRYLIKTRGQQVTLSCSPISGHRSVSWYQQTPGQGLQFLFEYFSETQRNKGNFPGRFSGRQFSNSRSEMNVSTLELGDSALYLCASSLIQGDTGELFFGEGSRLTVL.

V is TRBV19 and J is TRBJ1-1; 7 bases agree with TRBD1. CDR3 length: 13 amino acids. J lost 0 bases, V lost 6 bases, and 1 base had no gene match. The germline V gene has CDR1 LNHDA and CDR2 SQIVND (reference sequence). The CDR3 protein is CASRGGMNTEAFF. The CDR3 DNA sequence: TGTGCCAGTAGAGGGGGCATGAACACTGAAGCTTTCTTT.

V gene TRBV5-1 combines with J gene TRBJ2-3, with D tentatively TRBD2 (5 bases). In germline, CDR1 is SGHRS, CDR2 YFSETQ. V was clipped by 5 bases and J by 2 bases, with 15 bases between them. The CDR3 consists of 15 residues. CDR3 nucleotides: TGCGCCAGCAGTCCGTCGTCGACTAACACAGATACGCAGTATTTT. This translates into CASSPSSTNTDTQYF. Combining the CDR3 with reference TRBV5-1 and TRBJ2-3 gives the whole variable domain KAGVTQTPRYLIKTRGQQVTLSCSPISGHRSVSWYQQTPGQGLQFLFEYFSETQRNKGNFPGRFSGRQFSNSRSEMNVSTLELGDSALYLCASSPSSTNTDTQYFGPGTRLTVL.

This clone appeared a single time. The rearrangement uses TRBV18 and TRBJ2-3; possible D gene TRBD2, 6 bases. V was cut by 5 bases and J by 5 bases, with 14 bases left in between. CDR1 is KGHSH and CDR2 is LQKENI in the germline V gene. The CDR3 has 14 amino acids. The CDR3 spells CASSATPAGDTQYF. The CDR3 nucleotides are TGTGCCAGCTCAGCAACACCAGCGGGAGATACGCAGTATTTT. Complete variable domain (other parts from reference TRBV18 and TRBJ2-3): NAGVMQNPRHLVRRRGQEARLRCSPMKGHSHVYWYRQLPEEGLKFMVYLQKENIIDESGMPKERFSAEFPKEGPSILRIQQVVRGDSAAYFCASSATPAGDTQYFGPGTRLTVL.

The chain combines TRBV2 with TRBJ2-5; no reliable D call. CDR1 is SNHLY and CDR2 is FYNNEI in the germline V gene. V was shortened by 7 bases and J by 2 bases, with 17 bases between the two germline ends. The CDR3 covers 15 residues. This CDR3 reads CASNYRSGVQETQYF. The CDR3 nucleotides are TGTGCCAGCAACTATAGGTCTGGTGTACAAGAGACCCAGTACTTC.